These 31 T cell receptor beta chains share one sample of origin, sequenced in a study of blood T cells in healthy people across ages. A J-beta primer mix and a sample-barcoded 5' primer were used in a second PCR of about 6 to 12 cycles. MiXCR, run by TCRdb on the 5' RACE reads, gives a single entry per CDR3 protein. The sample includes 1.5 million to 2 million distinct CDR3 sequences, under 30% of them seen just once. The sample taken for sequencing was blood. Receptor source: a woman aged 30 to 39 in good health.

The sample holds one count of this clonotype. The chain joins TRBV20-1 to TRBJ2-7; TRBD2 matches at 8 bases. CDR3 length: 16 amino acids. CDR1 is DFQATT and CDR2 is SNEGSKA in the germline V gene (reference sequence). V lost 5 bases and J lost 4; bases outside the gene matches: 16. This chain's CDR3 is CSAPPGGVSGGYEQYF. DNA for the CDR3: TGCAGTGCTCCCCCTGGGGGGGTATCGGGAGGGTACGAGCAGTACTTC.

This clonotype was observed many times. This chain links TRBV15 with TRBJ2-5; the D gene is possibly TRBD1 (6 bases). The V end was cut by 1 base, the J end by 0 bases, with 12 bases between. The germline gives CDR1 LNHNV, CDR2 YYDKDF (reference sequence). This CDR3 is built from 16 residues. CDR3 in DNA: TGTGCCACCAGCAGAGTAGGGGGTCTCGACCAAGAGACCCAGTACTTC. It is translated as CATSRVGGLDQETQYF.

This chain joins TRBV2 and TRBJ1-2, with D possibly being TRBD1 (5 bases). Trimming took 1 base from V and 7 from J, leaving 13 bases between them. The CDR3 totals 14 residues. The germline V gene encodes CDR1 SNHLY and CDR2 FYNNEI. Here the CDR3 DNA reads TGTGCCAGCAGTGAAGAGGCAGGGAAAGGTGGCTACACCTTC. As protein: CASSEEAGKGGYTF.

The genes are TRBV6-6 and TRBJ2-7; 11 nucleotides match TRBD2. The CDR3 covers 15 residues. V shed 6 bases and J 7 bases; nucleotides not matched to a gene: 11. The germline CDR1 and CDR2 sequences are MNHNY and SVGAGI (reference sequence). CDR3 loop: CASRVLAGGGREQYF. CDR3 in DNA: TGTGCCAGCAGAGTGTTAGCGGGAGGGGGTCGTGAGCAGTACTTC.

This clonotype was counted many times. The chain employs TRBV29-1 and TRBJ1-1, with a weak D call TRBD1 (5 bases). V shed 6 bases and J shed 6 bases, with 11 bases lying between them. Per germline, CDR1 SQVTM and CDR2 ANQGSEA. CDR3 size: 11 residues. The CDR3 DNA reads as TGCAGCGTAGAACCAGGGTCTGAAGCTTTCTTT. This gives the protein CSVEPGSEAFF.

This clonotype has a handful of counts. V and J are TRBV20-1 and TRBJ1-5, with 7 bases identical to TRBD1. The CDR3 is 14 residues long. Trimming at V came to 1 base and at J to 3 bases, leaving 3 bases not matched to a gene. The germline gives CDR1 DFQATT, CDR2 SNEGSKA (reference sequence). In DNA, the CDR3 is TGCAGTGCTAGAGGAGGGACAGACAATCAGCCCCAGCATTTT. This sequence encodes CSARGGTDNQPQHF.

Comments on this clonotype: This may stem from a read error, because a much larger clone lies one nucleotide away. The V call is TRBV5-4, the J call TRBJ2-6, with TRBD2 matching over 10 bases. This CDR3 comprises 16 residues. Germline CDR1 is SGHNT and CDR2 is YYREEE (reference sequence). This chain's CDR3 is CASSLSSGSGANVPTF. In DNA form, the CDR3 reads TGTGCCAGCAGCTTGTCTAGCGGGAGTGGGGCCAACGTCCCGACTTTC.

A few counts support this clonotype. The chain joins TRBV2 to TRBJ2-3; D ambiguous. The CDR3 sequence is 14 residues long. Between the trimmed V and J ends, which lost 0 bases and 6 bases, there was a span of 10 bases. Germline lookup yields CDR1 SNHLY and CDR2 FYNNEI. CDR3 amino acids: CASSEALQIDTQYF. Written as DNA, the CDR3 is TGTGCCAGCAGTGAAGCGCTTCAGATCGATACGCAGTATTTT.

Ten or more counts support this clonotype. V gene TRBV7-9 combines with J gene TRBJ2-7; TRBD2 is a possible D gene (7 bases). Germline CDR1 SEHNR, CDR2 FQNEAQ (reference sequence). This CDR3 region has 15 residues. The V and J ends lost 3 bases and 5 bases respectively, with 17 bases between them. CDR3 in DNA: TGTGCCAGCAGCTTCGGGGGGCGCGGAGGACACGAGCAGTACTTC. Translating it yields CASSFGGRGGHEQYF. Looking up the rest from reference TRBV7-9 and TRBJ2-7 gives the full variable domain: DTGVSQNPRHKITKRGQNVTFRCDPISEHNRLYWYRQTLGQGPEFLTYFQNEAQLEKSRLLSDRFSAERPKGSFSTLEIQRTEQGDSAMYLCASSFGGRGGHEQYFGPGTRLTVT.

The rearrangement joins TRBV2 to TRBJ2-3; the D gene is possibly TRBD2 (6 bases). The CDR3 spans 14 residues. V lost 8 bases, J lost 6 bases, and 18 bases lay in between. Germline V gene sequence: CDR1 SNHLY, CDR2 FYNNEI. CDR3 region: CASYDRGKRDTQYF. For the CDR3, the DNA is TGTGCCAGCTATGACCGGGGGAAAAGGGATACGCAGTATTTT.

In this sample, this clonotype turned up many times. The chain couples TRBV20-1 to TRBJ2-1; the D is unclear. Germline V gene lookup returns CDR1 DFQATT and CDR2 SNEGSKA (reference sequence). Trimming took off 1 base at V and 3 bases at J, with 10 bases between the two ends. This CDR3 region has 14 residues. CDR3 DNA: TGCAGTGCTAGAGCCGCTGTGGGCTACAATGAGCAGTTCTTC. It yields the protein CSARAAVGYNEQFF.

The DNA of the CDR3 is TGTGCCAGCAGCTTAGAAGGTAGCTCGGGGGCCCAGTACTTC. This codes for CASSLEGSSGAQYF. The chain uses TRBV7-6 and TRBJ2-5, with a possible D match to TRBD2 (6 bases). Germline CDR1 and CDR2: SGHVS and FNYEAQ. CDR3 length equals 14 residues. V shed 1 base and J shed 9 bases, with 15 bases lying between them.

This clonotype turned up a few times. The chain combines TRBV7-8 with TRBJ2-3; D unresolved. The CDR3 contains 15 residues. Deletions cut 5 bases from V and 9 bases from J, with 21 bases between. Germline CDR1 SGHVS, CDR2 FQNEAQ. The CDR3 coding sequence is TGTGCCAGCAGCCGCACGAGTGGAAGCCGCCTGACGCAGTATTTT. Encoded protein: CASSRTSGSRLTQYF.

Notes on this clonotype: A read error is possible here, since a much larger clone lies one base away. The chain employs TRBV4-1 and TRBJ2-7; TRBD2 might be the D (6 bases). CDR3 length: 16 residues. V lost 3 bases to trimming and J lost 5 bases, with 20 bases between them. CDR1 MGHRA and CDR2 YSYEKL come from the germline V gene. The CDR3 sequence: CASSHGRLEGRNEQYF. CDR3 DNA sequence: TGCGCCAGCAGCCACGGTCGACTAGAGGGGAGGAACGAGCAGTACTTC.

There are a few counts of this clonotype. CDR3 residues: CASSQGRQEPNTEAFF. CDR3 coding DNA: TGCGCCAGCAGCCAAGGGCGGCAGGAACCGAACACTGAAGCTTTCTTT. The genes are TRBV4-3 and TRBJ1-1; D unresolved. Germline V gene lookup returns CDR1 LGHNA and CDR2 YSLEER. The CDR3 sequence is 16 residues long. Trimming removed 1 base at V and 1 base at J, with 13 bases between.

V and J are TRBV12-3 or TRBV12-4 and TRBJ2-5; D gene uncertain. Trimming took 1 base from V and 1 from J, leaving 7 bases between them. The CDR3 contains 14 residues. The CDR3 protein is CASSLERLQETQYF. The CDR3 nucleotides read TGTGCCAGCAGTTTAGAGCGCCTCCAAGAGACCCAGTACTTC.

For this clonotype: A read error may produce the germline difference seen at one junction end. This chain uses TRBV5-5 with TRBJ2-1, with TRBD2 identical over 7 bases. Germline lookup yields CDR1 SGHKS and CDR2 YYEKEE (reference sequence). The length of the CDR3 is 16 residues. CDR3 loop: CANSPSPGLKYNEQFF. DNA for the CDR3: TGTGCCAACAGCCCGAGCCCGGGACTAAAATACAATGAGCAGTTCTTC.

This clonotype turned up a few times. A read error may produce the germline difference seen at one junction end. The chain has TRBV28 and TRBJ1-2; tentatively, D is TRBD1 (5 bases). CDR3 length: 16 residues. Germline V gives CDR1 MDHEN, CDR2 SYDVKM. Here the CDR3 DNA reads TGTGCCAACAGTTTGATAGGGGCCCCTACTAACTATGGCTACACCTTC. Its protein is CANSLIGAPTNYGYTF.

The CDR3, as DNA: TGCAGTGCTGACCTAATCGGCAGCCGTCCTAGGTACTTC. It is translated as CSADLIGSRPRYF. The J gene is TRBJ2-4, the V gene TRBV20-1; D gene ambiguous. There are 13 residues in the CDR3. V lost 5 bases and J lost 15, with 23 bases in between. Germline lookup yields CDR1 DFQATT and CDR2 SNEGSKA (reference sequence).

This clonotype has only one observation. The rearrangement uses TRBV4-3 and TRBJ1-2, with TRBD1 matching over 10 bases. The CDR3 contains 18 residues. From germline, CDR1 is LGHNA and CDR2 YSLEER. The V gene end was trimmed by 0 bases and the J gene end by 0 bases; junction bases not matched to a gene: 7. This CDR3 is CASSQDWGQGTTNYGYTF. The CDR3 DNA follows: TGCGCCAGCAGCCAAGATTGGGGACAGGGGACCACTAACTATGGCTACACCTTC.

This clonotype was recorded a few times. V gene TRBV29-1 combines with J gene TRBJ1-1; 7 bases line up with TRBD1. The CDR3 sequence is 14 residues long. V was pared by 8 bases and J by 2 bases, with 11 bases of the junction left unmatched. Germline CDR1 SQVTM, CDR2 ANQGSEA. The CDR3: CSLKRGHINTEAFF. The CDR3, as DNA: TGCAGCCTGAAGAGGGGGCATATCAACACTGAAGCTTTCTTT.

In its sample, this clonotype was seen many times. V gene TRBV9 combines with J gene TRBJ2-1; D is unresolved. V was pared by 1 base and J by 8 bases, with 13 bases between. CDR1 SGDLS and CDR2 YYNGEE come from the germline V gene. The CDR3 is made up of 14 amino acids. CDR3 sequence reads: CASSVSIGQDEQFF. CDR3 DNA: TGTGCCAGCAGCGTATCAATCGGGCAAGATGAGCAGTTCTTC.

This rearrangement joins TRBV18 to TRBJ1-2; unclear D gene. This CDR3 contains 15 residues. The germline V and J ends were trimmed by 3 bases and 8 bases, with 19 bases remaining between them. Germline-derived CDR1 and CDR2 are KGHSH and LQKENI. This chain's CDR3 is CASSPTAGLAQGYTF. The CDR3 DNA sequence: TGTGCCAGCTCACCCACGGCCGGACTGGCGCAGGGCTACACCTTC.

A few counts support this clonotype. The V gene is TRBV5-1, the J gene TRBJ2-1; the match to TRBD2 covers 11 bases. This CDR3 comprises 16 residues. CDR1 is SGHRS and CDR2 is YFSETQ in the germline V gene. V gave up 1 base and J gave up 15 bases; unmatched junction bases: 15. CDR3 DNA: TGCGCCAGCAGCTTGAGGACTCTAGCGGGGGGACGTCGAGGGTTCTTC. Its translation is CASSLRTLAGGRRGFF.

The chain recombines TRBV9 with TRBJ2-3; D is uncertain. The length of the CDR3 is 15 residues. The germline V gene has CDR1 SGDLS and CDR2 YYNGEE. The V end was cut by 2 bases, the J end by 3 bases, with 13 bases between. CDR3 residues: CASSVRTVGTDTQYF. The DNA for the CDR3 is TGTGCCAGCAGCGTGAGGACCGTTGGGACAGATACGCAGTATTTT.

As for this clonotype: This may be a read error: a much more frequent sequence differs by one nucleotide. This sequence joins TRBV6-1 and TRBJ2-1, with a tentative D call TRBD2 (6 bases). CDR3 length equals 15 residues. Germline values: CDR1 MNHNS, CDR2 SASEGT. The V and J ends lost 6 bases and 3 bases respectively, with 15 bases between them. The CDR3 spells CASRAGTEGYNEQFF. CDR3 DNA: TGTGCCAGCAGGGCCGGGACTGAGGGCTACAATGAGCAGTTCTTC.

This chain joins TRBV11-2 and TRBJ1-1; D is unclear. Per the germline V gene, CDR1 is SGHAT and CDR2 is FQNNGV. V lost 8 bases to trimming and J lost 3 bases, with 13 bases between them. The CDR3 is 13 amino acids. The CDR3: CASLYRSHTEAFF. In nucleotides, the CDR3 is TGTGCCAGCTTATATAGGAGCCACACTGAAGCTTTCTTT.

This clonotype was found many times. The chain combines TRBV4-1 with TRBJ2-1, with 7 bases that match TRBD1. V lost 0 bases, J lost 9 bases, and 8 bases stayed unmatched. This CDR3 region has 15 residues. CDR1 and CDR2 (germline): MGHRA, YSYEKL. The CDR3 DNA reads TGCGCCAGCAGCCAAGAACCGGCAGGGGGTGGTGAGCAGTTCTTC. Translation gives CASSQEPAGGGEQFF.

The chain employs TRBV3-1 and TRBJ2-5; D gene uncertain. V was clipped by 4 bases and J by 4 bases, with 19 bases between them. There are 16 residues in the CDR3. Germline-derived CDR1 and CDR2 are LGHDT and YNNKEL (reference sequence). CDR3 sequence: CASSRAADLMSETQYF. The CDR3 DNA sequence: TGTGCCAGCAGCCGGGCTGCGGATCTGATGTCAGAGACCCAGTACTTC.

The CDR3 DNA reads TGCGCCAGCAGCCAAGACTTAACGGACAGAAACACAGATACGCAGTATTTT. Residues: CASSQDLTDRNTDTQYF. V and J are TRBV4-3 and TRBJ2-3, with TRBD1 as a possible D gene (6 bases). V was clipped by 0 bases and J by 2 bases, with 15 bases between them. The CDR3 consists of 17 residues. Germline CDR1 and CDR2: LGHNA and YSLEER.

V and J are TRBV2 and TRBJ2-7; D uncertain. Germline values: CDR1 SNHLY, CDR2 FYNNEI. The V end was cut by 10 bases, the J end by 5 bases, with 21 bases between. There are 14 residues in the CDR3. The CDR3 sequence: CAIRRRTSPDEQYF. DNA of the CDR3: TGTGCCATCAGACGAAGGACCTCCCCGGACGAGCAGTACTTC.